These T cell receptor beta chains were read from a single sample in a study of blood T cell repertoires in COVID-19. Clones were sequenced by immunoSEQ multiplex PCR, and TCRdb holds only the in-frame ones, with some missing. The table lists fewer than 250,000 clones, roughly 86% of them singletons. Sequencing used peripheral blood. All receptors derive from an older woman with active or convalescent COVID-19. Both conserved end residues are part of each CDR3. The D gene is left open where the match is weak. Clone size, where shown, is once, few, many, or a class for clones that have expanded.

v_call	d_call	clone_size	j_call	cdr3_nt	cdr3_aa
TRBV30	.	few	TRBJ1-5	TGTGCCTGGACCACAGGGAAGATTAGCAATCAGCCCCAGCATTTT	CAWTTGKISNQPQHF
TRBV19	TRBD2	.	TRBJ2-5	TGTGCCAGTAGTATAGATGCCCTCGGACTAGTGGGTGCGACCCAGTACTTC	CASSIDALGLVGATQYF
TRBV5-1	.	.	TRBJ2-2	TGCGCCAGCAGCTTGGATCGCGGTAACACCGGGGAGCTGTTTTTT	CASSLDRGNTGELFF
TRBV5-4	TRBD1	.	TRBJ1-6	TGTGCCATCTCTGACAGGGGAAATAATTCACCCCTCCACTTT	CAISDRGNNSPLHF
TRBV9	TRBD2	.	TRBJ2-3	TGTGCCAGCAGCCGTCAACACGGGAGGGTCCGCACAGATACGCAGTATTTT	CASSRQHGRVRTDTQYF
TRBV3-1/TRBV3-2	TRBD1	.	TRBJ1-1	TGTGCCAGCAGCCAACGGCGGACAGGCCACACTGAAGCTTTCTTT	CASSQRRTGHTEAFF
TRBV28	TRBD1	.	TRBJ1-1	TGTGCCAGCAGGGCACAGGGGTCGACCACTGAAGCTTTCTTT	CASRAQGSTTEAFF
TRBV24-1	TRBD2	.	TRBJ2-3	TGTGCCACCAGTGTAGCGGGAAGCACAGATACGCAGTATTTT	CATSVAGSTDTQYF
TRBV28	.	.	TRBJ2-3	TGTGCCAGCAGAAGGGCAGGGCGAAAAGATACGCAGTATTTT	CASRRAGRKDTQYF
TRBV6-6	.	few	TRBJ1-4	TGTGCCAGCAGTTACCCGACTCAACTTAATGAAAAACTGTTTTTT	CASSYPTQLNEKLFF
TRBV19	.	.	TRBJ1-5	TGTGCCAGTACGCGGGTTGCGGGAGTGAATCAGCCCCAGCATTTT	CASTRVAGVNQPQHF
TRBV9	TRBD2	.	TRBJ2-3	TGTGCCAGCAGCGTCCGGACTAGCGGGAGATGGGGCACAGATACGCAGTATTTT	CASSVRTSGRWGTDTQYF
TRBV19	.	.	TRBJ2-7	TGTGCCAGTAGTATAGGCGCGGGGACCTACGAGCAGTACTTC	CASSIGAGTYEQYF
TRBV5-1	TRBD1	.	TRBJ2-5	TGCGCCAGCAGCTTGGGTACAGGGGCGCAAGAGACCCAGTACTTC	CASSLGTGAQETQYF
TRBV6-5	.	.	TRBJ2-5	TGTGCCAGCAGTTACTCTAGGGGACAAGAGACCCAGTACTTC	CASSYSRGQETQYF
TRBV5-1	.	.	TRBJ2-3	TGCGCCAGCAGCTTTCAGGGGATGCAAGATACGCAGTATTTT	CASSFQGMQDTQYF
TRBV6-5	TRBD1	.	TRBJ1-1	TGTGCCAGCAGTTACAGGACAGGGGAAGCTTTCTTT	CASSYRTGEAFF
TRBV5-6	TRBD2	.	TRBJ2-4	TGTGCCAGCAGCTTGGGACGGCGGGAGGGTAAGCTAGCCAAAAACATTCAGTACTTC	CASSLGRREGKLAKNIQYF
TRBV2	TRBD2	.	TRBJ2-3	TGTGCCAGCAGGGGTGGAATAGCGGGAGGGCTTATTTCGGCGCAGTATTTT	CASRGGIAGGLISAQYF
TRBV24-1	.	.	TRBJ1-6	TGTGCCACCACCCGGCCCCTCCCTTGGCAGGGTGATTCACCCCTCCACTTT	CATTRPLPWQGDSPLHF
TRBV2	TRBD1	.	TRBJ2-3	TGTGCCAGCAGGTTGGACAGGGCGGAGGCAGATACGCAGTATTTT	CASRLDRAEADTQYF
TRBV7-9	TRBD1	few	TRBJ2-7	TGTGCCAGCAGCACCCAACAGGGGTGGTCCTACGAGCAGTACTTC	CASSTQQGWSYEQYF
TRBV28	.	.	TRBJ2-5	TGTGCCAGCAGTTTTTACTCCAGGGGATTCGACATCCAAGAGACCCAGTACTTC	CASSFYSRGFDIQETQYF
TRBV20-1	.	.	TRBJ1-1	TGCAGTGCCCGAAAGGACTCTGAAGCTTTCTTT	CSARKDSEAFF
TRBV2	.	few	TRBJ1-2	TGTGCCAGCAGTGAAAGAGAGACAGACTATGGCTACACCTTC	CASSERETDYGYTF
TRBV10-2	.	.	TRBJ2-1	TGCGCCAGCAAACCGGGACTGGCGAGCGATGAGCAGTTCTTC	CASKPGLASDEQFF
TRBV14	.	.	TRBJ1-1	TGTGCCAGCAGCCAGGCCCTCCGGGGGAACACTGAAGCTTTCTTT	CASSQALRGNTEAFF
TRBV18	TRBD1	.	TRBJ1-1	TGTGCCAGTTCCATACAGGGGGCAGGGACTGAAGCTTTCTTT	CASSIQGAGTEAFF
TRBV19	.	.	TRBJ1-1	TGTGCCAGTAGTATGCCAGGGTCCTCGTGGGGCACTGAAGCTTTCTTT	CASSMPGSSWGTEAFF
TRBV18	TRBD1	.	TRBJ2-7	TGTGCCAGCTCCGAAGACAGGGGCGACGAGCAGTACTTC	CASSEDRGDEQYF
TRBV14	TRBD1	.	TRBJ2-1	TGTGCCAGCAGCCTCGACAGGGGGCGAGTTAACAATGAGCAGTTCTTC	CASSLDRGRVNNEQFF
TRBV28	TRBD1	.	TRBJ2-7	TGTGCCAGCAGTTCCGGGACAGGGGGCCTAGCGGGCTCCTACGAGCAGTACTTC	CASSSGTGGLAGSYEQYF
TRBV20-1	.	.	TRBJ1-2	TGCAGTGCTAGCCCCACACCAGGCTACACCTTC	CSASPTPGYTF
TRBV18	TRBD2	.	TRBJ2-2	TGTGCCAGCTCACCACCCCCGGGAGGGCCCGGGGAGCTGTTTTTT	CASSPPPGGPGELFF
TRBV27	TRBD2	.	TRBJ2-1	TGTGCCAGCAGTTTAAGAGGGACTAGCGGGAGGGCCGGCTACAATGAGCAGTTCTTC	CASSLRGTSGRAGYNEQFF
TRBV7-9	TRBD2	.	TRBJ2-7	TGTGCCAGCAGCTCGGGACTAGCAACCTACGAGCAGTACTTC	CASSSGLATYEQYF
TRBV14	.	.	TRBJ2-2	TGTGCCAGCAGCCCCGGGTTCGGGGAGCTGTTTTTT	CASSPGFGELFF
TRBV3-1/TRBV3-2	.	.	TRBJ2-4	TGTGCCAGCAGCCAAGATCAGGGAACCAAAAACATTCAGTACTTC	CASSQDQGTKNIQYF
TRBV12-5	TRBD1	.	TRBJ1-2	TGTGCTAGTGGTTTGGATGACAGGGGAAGAGGCTACACCTTC	CASGLDDRGRGYTF
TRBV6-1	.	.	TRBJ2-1	TGTGCCAGCAGTGATTTCCTCCATGAGCAGTTCTTC	CASSDFLHEQFF
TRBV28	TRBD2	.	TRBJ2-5	TGTGCCAGCAGGCCCCTAGCGGGAGGGTATTTGCGGGAGACCCAGTACTTC	CASRPLAGGYLRETQYF
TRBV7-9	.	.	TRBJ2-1	TGTGCCAGCAGCTTACGAGAGCTCTCCTACAATGAGCAGTTCTTC	CASSLRELSYNEQFF
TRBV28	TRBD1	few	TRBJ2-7	TGTGCCAGCAGCCCCGGGACAGGTAGCGAGCAGTACTTC	CASSPGTGSEQYF
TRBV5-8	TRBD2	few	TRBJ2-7	TGTGCCAGCAGCTTGCGGGGGGGCTACGAGCAGTACTTC	CASSLRGGYEQYF
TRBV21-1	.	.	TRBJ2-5	TGTGCCAGCAGCAAAGATGCGGGAAACCAAGAGACCCAGTACTTC	CASSKDAGNQETQYF
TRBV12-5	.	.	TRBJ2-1	TGTGCTAGTGGGGAGGCGACGGAGCAGTTCTTC	CASGEATEQFF
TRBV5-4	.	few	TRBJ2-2	TGTGCCAGCAGCTTGGAAGACACTTCTTTCGACTACCTAAACACCGGGGAGCTGTTTTTT	CASSLEDTSFDYLNTGELFF
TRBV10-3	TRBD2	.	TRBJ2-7	TGTGCCATCAGTGAGGGGGGACTAGCGGGAGAAATTACGTTCGAGCAGTACTTC	CAISEGGLAGEITFEQYF
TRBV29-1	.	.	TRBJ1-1	TGCATGGGTAGGGGCCCCACTGAAGCTTTCTTT	CMGRGPTEAFF
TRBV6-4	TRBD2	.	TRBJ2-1	TGTGCCAGCAGCCCTAGCGGGAGAAACAATGAGCAGTTCTTC	CASSPSGRNNEQFF
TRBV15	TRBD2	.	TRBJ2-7	TGTGCCACCAGGGAGGCTAGCGGGAGGGGTTACGAGCAGTACTTC	CATREASGRGYEQYF
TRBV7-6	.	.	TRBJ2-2	TGTGCCAGCAGTTTTCGGGTGGTAGACACCGGGGAGCTGTTTTTT	CASSFRVVDTGELFF
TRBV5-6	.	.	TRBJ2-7	TGTGCCAGCAGCTCACCGGCGGGGCGACTCTACGAGCAGTACTTC	CASSSPAGRLYEQYF